These 2 T cell receptor beta chains were all obtained from the same sample, sequenced in a study of spatial heterogeneity in lung cancer. The time point is: sample taken at primary tumor resection. One entry per CDR3 protein, called by TCRdb with MiXCR from the 5' RACE reads. The sample shows 13,000 or so distinct CDR3 sequences, 3.2% of them seen only once. These receptors lack a known antigen. Whole-study results and caveats: Tumors with more nonsynonymous mutations had more expanded intratumoral alpha and beta TCRs.

The sample here was lung tumor tissue, taken at surgery. These receptors were collected from a male donor with early-stage non-small cell lung cancer.

A few counts support this clonotype. The V call is TRBV7-9, the J call TRBJ2-1, with a possible D match to TRBD1 (5 bases). The ends were cut back, 7 bases at V and 7 bases at J, with 14 bases in the middle. Germline-derived CDR1 and CDR2 are SEHNR and FQNEAQ (reference sequence). This CDR3 is built from 13 residues. CDR3 DNA sequence: TGTGCCAGCAACGGCCAGGGTGGTAATGAGCAGTTCTTC. Translating gives CASNGQGGNEQFF.

This clonotype has at least ten counts. The chain uses TRBV3-1 and TRBJ2-7, with TRBD1 identical over 7 bases. After removal of 3 bases from V and 1 base from J, the junction contained 3 bases not matched to a gene. CDR3 length equals 14 residues. CDR1 LGHDT and CDR2 YNNKEL come from the germline V gene (reference sequence). The CDR3, as DNA: TGTGCCAGCAGCCATCCGGGACAGTCCTACGAGCAGTACTTC. Amino acids: CASSHPGQSYEQYF.